This TCR beta chain derives from a study of T cells in Graves' hyperthyroidism and ophthalmopathy. The source material, RNA transcripts, was used to amplify TCR beta CDR3 regions. A first-round RT-PCR of the TCR CDR3 used the HTBI primer set. TCRdb reprocessed the multiplex PCR reads via MiXCR and lists one record per CDR3 protein. Of 45,000 to 55,000 distinct CDR3 sequences in the sample, approximately 50% were seen once. This clonotype was seen at least ten times. V was pared by 6 bases and J by 0 bases, with 9 bases of the junction left unmatched. The CDR3 is 17 amino acids. Germline loops: CDR1 DFQATT, CDR2 SNEGSKA (reference sequence). Exclusion criteria comprised uncontrolled infection, other autoimmune disease, pregnancy or lactation.

The sample comprised peripheral blood or thyroid tissue (not recorded which). The TCR comes from a man between 18 and 35 years old with Graves' hyperthyroidism. V is TRBV20-1 and J is TRBJ2-6, with 9 bases lining up with TRBD1. CDR3 protein: CSAPRTGVASGANVLTF. The CDR3 DNA sequence: TGCAGTGCACCAAGGACAGGGGTGGCCTCTGGGGCCAACGTCCTGACTTTC.